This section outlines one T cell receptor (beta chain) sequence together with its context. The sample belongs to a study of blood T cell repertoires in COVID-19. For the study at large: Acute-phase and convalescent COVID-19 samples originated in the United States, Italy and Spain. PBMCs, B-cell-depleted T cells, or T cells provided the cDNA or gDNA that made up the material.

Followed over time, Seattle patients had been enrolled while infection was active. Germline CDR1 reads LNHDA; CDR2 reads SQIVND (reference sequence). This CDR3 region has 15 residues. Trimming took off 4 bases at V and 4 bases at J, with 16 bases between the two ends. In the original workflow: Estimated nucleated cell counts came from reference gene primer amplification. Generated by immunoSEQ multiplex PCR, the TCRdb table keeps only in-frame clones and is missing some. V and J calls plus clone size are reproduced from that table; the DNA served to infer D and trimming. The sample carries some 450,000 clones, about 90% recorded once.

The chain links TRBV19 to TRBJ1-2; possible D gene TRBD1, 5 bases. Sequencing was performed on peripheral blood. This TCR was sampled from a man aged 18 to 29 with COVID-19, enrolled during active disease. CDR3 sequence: CASSRTPTAVYGYTF. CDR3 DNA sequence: TGTGCCAGTAGTAGGACCCCGACAGCTGTCTATGGCTACACCTTC.